This T cell receptor beta chain was documented in a study of blood T cells in healthy people across ages. Study outcomes and limitations: Observed TCR beta diversity showed a strong correlation with the percentage of naive T cells as measured by flow cytometry.

Sample-barcoded 5' priming and a J-beta primer mix drove a second PCR of roughly 6 to 12 cycles. Each CDR3 protein gets one entry after TCRdb re-called the 5' RACE reads with MiXCR. The profile shows about 320,000 distinct CDR3 sequences, roughly 27% of them singletons. The germline CDR1 and CDR2 sequences are LNHDA and SQIVND (reference sequence). The CDR3 extends over 12 amino acids. V lost 8 bases, J lost 3 bases, and 7 bases lay in between. On this clonotype: The antigen remains undetermined.

The chain couples TRBV19 to TRBJ1-4; no firm D call. This receptor was taken from an older woman in good health. The sample was blood. The CDR3 DNA is TGTGCCAGTGGAGAGGCTAATGAAAAACTGTTTTTT. It codes for CASGEANEKLFF. Variable domain in full (rest from reference TRBV19 and TRBJ1-4): DGGITQSPKYLFRKEGQNVTLSCEQNLNHDAMYWYRQDPGQGLRLIYYSQIVNDFQKGDIAEGYSVSREKKESFPLTVTSAQKNPTAFYLCASGEANEKLFFGSGTQLSVL.